This T cell receptor (beta chain) comes out of a study of cytomegalovirus exposure and HLA in healthy donors. A word on this clone: Its antigen remains unidentified.

General observations from the study: A later analysis appeared to link common viral pathogens to several of the most significant clusters. High sensitivity and specificity were reportedly achieved when the classifier diagnosed cytomegalovirus status.

13 Jbeta primers and 60 Vbeta primers were used for the PCR. The data were produced by immunoSEQ multiplex PCR, yet TCRdb's version contains in-frame clones alone and is incomplete. Of about 210,000 clones in the sample, around four fifths were seen once. V dropped 1 base and J dropped 12 bases, with 18 bases sitting between them. CDR1 MNHEY and CDR2 SVGAGI come from the germline V gene. This CDR3 region has 14 residues. The sequence was collected from a man in his forties in good health and CMV-seropositive. The chain joins TRBV6-5 to TRBJ1-1; D unclear. Input material: PBMCs. DNA of the CDR3: TGTGCCAGCAGTTACTATTTAGGTGGTCCAGGTCCTTTCTTT. As protein: CASSYYLGGPGPFF.